The sequence of this TCR beta chain was determined in a study of Ad26.COV2.S vaccination and SARS-CoV-2 variants. Across the study: Intramuscular Ad26.COV2.S at 5x10^10 or 1x10^11 viral particles.

Profiled with immunoSEQ multiplex PCR; TCRdb holds only in-frame clones, not every one. Among some 390,000 clones, approximately 90% were seen once, and the ten largest hold approximately 1.9%. This CDR3 region has 16 residues. Germline V lookup: CDR1 SGHTA, CDR2 FQGTGA. V lost 1 base, J lost 6 bases, and 5 bases stayed unmatched. Treatment: roughly 20 received Ad26.COV2.S at low or high dose, single or two shots; 5 received placebo; per-sample allocation not given. Sampling took place 63 days after the first vaccine or placebo injection. The sequence derives from a person aged 18-65 years who received the Ad26.COV2.S COVID-19 vaccine or a placebo. This sequence joins TRBV7-3 and TRBJ2-1, with 11 bases fitting TRBD2. Here the sequenced sample was peripheral blood, taken in a trial of Ad26.COV2.S vaccine versus placebo. The CDR3 here is CASSLMGLAETNEQFF. In nucleotides, the CDR3 is TGTGCCAGCAGCTTAATGGGACTAGCGGAGACCAATGAGCAGTTCTTC.